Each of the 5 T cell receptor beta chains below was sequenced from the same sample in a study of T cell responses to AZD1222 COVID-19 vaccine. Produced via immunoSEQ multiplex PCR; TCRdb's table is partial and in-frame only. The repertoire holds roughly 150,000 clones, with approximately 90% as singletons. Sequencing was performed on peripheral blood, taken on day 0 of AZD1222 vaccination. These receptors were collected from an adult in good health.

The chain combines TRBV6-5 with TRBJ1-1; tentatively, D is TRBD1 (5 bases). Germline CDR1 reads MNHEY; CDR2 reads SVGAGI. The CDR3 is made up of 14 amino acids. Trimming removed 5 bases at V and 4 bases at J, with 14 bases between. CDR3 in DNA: TGTGCCAGCAGTCTGGGGGGTGGGGGCACTGAAGCTTTCTTT. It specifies CASSLGGGGTEAFF.

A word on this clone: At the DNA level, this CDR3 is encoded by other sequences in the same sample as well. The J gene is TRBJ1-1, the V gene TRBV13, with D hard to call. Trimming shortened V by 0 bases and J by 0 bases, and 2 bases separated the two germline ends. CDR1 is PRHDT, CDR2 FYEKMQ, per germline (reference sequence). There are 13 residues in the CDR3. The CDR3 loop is CASSLGVNTEAFF. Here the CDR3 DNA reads TGTGCCAGCAGCTTAGGAGTGAACACTGAAGCTTTCTTT. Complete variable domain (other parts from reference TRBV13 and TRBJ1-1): AAGVIQSPRHLIKEKRETATLKCYPIPRHDTVYWYQQGPGQDPQFLISFYEKMQSDKGSIPDRFSAQQFSDYHSELNMSSLELGDSALYFCASSLGVNTEAFFGQGTRLTVV.

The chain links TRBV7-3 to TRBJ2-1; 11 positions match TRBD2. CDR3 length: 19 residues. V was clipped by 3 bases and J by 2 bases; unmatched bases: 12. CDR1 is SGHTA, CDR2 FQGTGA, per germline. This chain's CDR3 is CASSFHPSGGLRTYNEQFF. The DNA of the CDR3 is TGTGCCAGCAGCTTCCACCCTAGCGGGGGGCTCCGAACCTACAATGAGCAGTTCTTC.

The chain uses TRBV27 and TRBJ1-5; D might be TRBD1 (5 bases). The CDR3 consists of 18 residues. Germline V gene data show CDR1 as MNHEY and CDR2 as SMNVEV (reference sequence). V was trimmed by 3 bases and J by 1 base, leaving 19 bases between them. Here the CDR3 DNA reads TGTGCCAGCAGTTTGGTTGGACGGGGGGACTTAAGCAATCAGCCCCAGCATTTT. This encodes CASSLVGRGDLSNQPQHF.

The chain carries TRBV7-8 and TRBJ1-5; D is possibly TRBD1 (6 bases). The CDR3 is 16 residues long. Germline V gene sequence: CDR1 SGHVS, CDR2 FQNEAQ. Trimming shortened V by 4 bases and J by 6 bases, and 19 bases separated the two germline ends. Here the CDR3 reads CASSSVPGGAAQPQHF. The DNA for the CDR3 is TGTGCCAGCAGCTCCGTCCCGGGGGGGGCGGCTCAGCCCCAGCATTTT.